These 3 T cell receptor beta chains were all obtained from the same sample, sequenced in a study of T cell therapy after organ transplantation (dated by TCRdb to between 2018 and 2021). This specimen's time point label, interpreted: 4-8 weeks after completion of therapy. No antigen has been identified for these receptors. Libraries were prepared through the immunoSEQ multiplex PCR assay. Drawn from immuneACCESS, this table holds only the in-frame rearrangements with V and J called that TCRdb kept. Clones are partly lost; checked studies trace under half to an unresolved V gene and leave the rest unexplained. In all, the sample holds some 5,000 clones, and 65% to 80% of those were seen once. The top ten constitute 35% to 40% of the sample. The sequencing here drew on CD8+ T cells from blood, taken after autologous CMV-specific T cell therapy. These receptors all come from a human patient who had received a solid organ transplant and had CMV disease. Because of the transplant, the T cells may be the graft donor's rather than the patient's own.

The chain joins TRBV7-9 to TRBJ2-5; TRBD1 matches 11 bases. CDR1 is SEHNR, CDR2 FQNEAQ, per germline (reference sequence). The CDR3 runs 13 residues. The V and J ends lost 11 bases and 3 bases, in that order; junction bases with no gene match: 5. CDR3 sequence reads: CAGQGALEETQYF. In nucleotides, the CDR3 is TGTGCCGGACAGGGGGCCTTAGAAGAGACCCAGTACTTC. The variable domain in full, with the rest retrieved from reference TRBV7-9 and TRBJ2-5, is DTGVSQNPRHKITKRGQNVTFRCDPISEHNRLYWYRQTLGQGPEFLTYFQNEAQLEKSRLLSDRFSAERPKGSFSTLEIQRTEQGDSAMYLCAGQGALEETQYFGPGTRLLVL.

This chain uses TRBV28 with TRBJ2-3; TRBD2 agrees at 12 bases. The germline V gene has CDR1 MDHEN and CDR2 SYDVKM. Losses at the gene ends were 5 bases for V and 3 bases for J; bases not matched to a gene: 6. The CDR3 totals 16 residues. This CDR3 is CASSQGLAGMTDTQYF. The DNA for the CDR3 is TGTGCCAGCAGTCAAGGACTAGCGGGAATGACAGATACGCAGTATTTT. The entire variable domain, with the rest obtained from reference TRBV28 and TRBJ2-3, is as follows: DVKVTQSSRYLVKRTGEKVFLECVQDMDHENMFWYRQDPGLGLRLIYFSYDVKMKEKGDIPEGYSVSREKKERFSLILESASTNQTSMYLCASSQGLAGMTDTQYFGPGTRLTVL.

The J gene is TRBJ2-1, the V gene TRBV7-2; TRBD2 aligns across 9 bases. The CDR3 contains 17 residues. J was trimmed by 8 bases and V by 1 base; bases with no gene match: 12. Germline V gives CDR1 SGHTA, CDR2 FQGNSA. The CDR3 is CASSLDKVAGASHEQFF. CDR3 bases: TGTGCCAGCAGCTTAGACAAAGTAGCGGGGGCCTCACATGAGCAGTTCTTC.